Below are 23 T cell receptor beta chains sequenced from a single sample in a study of shared clonotypes between healthy human individuals. This table comes from immunoSEQ multiplex PCR, and its TCRdb copy is limited to in-frame clones, with some not included. The table shows over a million clones, with approximately 80% occurring only once. The material sequenced was memory CD4+ T cells from PBMCs. The subset is: CD45RA-negative fraction. Source of these receptors: a man younger than 35 in good health. Some clones in this sample may be carry-over from other donors' samples.

The chain combines TRBV7-8 with TRBJ2-3; 7 bases fit TRBD2. CDR1 is SGHVS and CDR2 is FQNEAQ in the germline V gene. The CDR3 spans 14 residues. With 2 bases clipped from V and 6 bases from J, the junction kept 5 bases outside the gene matches. CDR3 amino acids: CASSLIQTSDTQYF. CDR3 DNA sequence: TGTGCCAGCAGCTTAATTCAGACTAGCGATACGCAGTATTTT. The variable domain in full, with the rest retrieved from reference TRBV7-8 and TRBJ2-3, is GAGVSQSPRYKVAKRGQDVALRCDPISGHVSLFWYQQALGQGPEFLTYFQNEAQLDKSGLPSDRFFAERPEGSVSTLKIQRTQQEDSAVYLCASSLIQTSDTQYFGPGTRLTVL.

The chain has TRBV6-5 and TRBJ2-4; 8 nucleotides align to TRBD1. CDR3 size: 14 residues. The V and J ends lost 0 bases and 8 bases, in that order; junction bases with no gene match: 3. Per germline, CDR1 MNHEY and CDR2 SVGAGI. The CDR3 region has the DNA TGTGCCAGCAGTTACTCACAGGGGGAAGACATTCAGTACTTC. Protein sequence: CASSYSQGEDIQYF.

There are many counts of this clone. The rearrangement joins TRBV15 to TRBJ2-1; weak D call: TRBD2 (6 bases). The CDR3 spans 13 residues. Germline values: CDR1 LNHNV, CDR2 YYDKDF (reference sequence). V was clipped by 8 bases and J by 12 bases, with 20 bases between them. DNA for the CDR3: TGTGCCACCGGGGTAGCGGCGGTCCGGGGGCAGTTCTTC. It is translated as CATGVAAVRGQFF.

J is TRBJ2-5 and V is TRBV14; 9 bases match TRBD1. V was clipped by 1 base and J by 4 bases; unmatched bases: 4. Per germline, CDR1 SGHDN and CDR2 FVKESK. The CDR3 extends over 15 amino acids. Here the CDR3 DNA reads TGTGCCAGCAGCCAAGCGACAGGGGGAGGAGAGACCCAGTACTTC. Protein product: CASSQATGGGETQYF. Drawing the rest from reference TRBV14 and TRBJ2-5, the complete variable domain is EAGVTQFPSHSVIEKGQTVTLRCDPISGHDNLYWYRRVMGKEIKFLLHFVKESKQDESGMPNNRFLAERTGGTYSTLKVQPAELEDSGVYFCASSQATGGGETQYFGPGTRLLVL.

Details on this clone: Other DNA sequences in this sample translate to the same CDR3. The chain has TRBV5-6 and TRBJ1-5; D unresolved. Trimming left V 1 base short and J 7 bases short, with 12 bases between. CDR1 SGHDT and CDR2 YYEEEE come from the germline V gene. This CDR3 has 14 residues. CDR3 sequence (DNA): TGTGCCAGCAGCTTGTCGGGGAGAGGGCAGCCCCAGCATTTT. Translation: CASSLSGRGQPQHF.

V is TRBV5-4 and J is TRBJ2-3, with D uncertain. Per germline, CDR1 SGHNT and CDR2 YYREEE (reference sequence). V lost 4 bases to trimming and J lost 12 bases, with 18 bases between them. The CDR3 consists of 13 residues. CDR3 nucleotides: TGTGCCAGCAGCCAAGAAGGGTCGTCGGGCCAGTATTTT. It encodes CASSQEGSSGQYF.

This chain links TRBV27 with TRBJ2-5; D may be TRBD2 (5 bases). The CDR3 has 18 residues. V was pared by 3 bases and J by 4 bases, with 24 bases between. Germline V gene lookup returns CDR1 MNHEY and CDR2 SMNVEV (reference sequence). The CDR3 DNA reads TGTGCCAGCAGTTTTCGAGGTTTGGCCAGACTCCGGGGAGAGACCCAGTACTTC. It yields the protein CASSFRGLARLRGETQYF.

The chain combines TRBV14 with TRBJ2-3; 9 nucleotides agree with TRBD2. V lost 1 base and J lost 4; bases outside the gene matches: 9. CDR1 SGHDN and CDR2 FVKESK come from the germline V gene. This CDR3 has 17 residues. CDR3 protein: CASSQVKREAVADTQYF. The CDR3 region has the DNA TGTGCCAGCAGCCAAGTTAAGCGGGAGGCTGTCGCAGATACGCAGTATTTT.

The chain is built from TRBV30 and TRBJ2-7, with D possibly being TRBD1 (5 bases). This CDR3 is 12 amino acids long. Trimming removed 5 bases at V and 6 bases at J, with 14 bases between. CDR1 and CDR2 (germline): GTSNPN, SVGIG (reference sequence). CDR3 sequence: CAWAPDRGEQYF. CDR3 DNA: TGTGCCTGGGCCCCCGACAGAGGCGAGCAGTACTTC.

This chain uses TRBV27 with TRBJ1-4; 8 positions agree with TRBD1. CDR1 is MNHEY, CDR2 SMNVEV, per germline (reference sequence). The CDR3 extends over 16 amino acids. The ends lost 6 bases at V and 4 bases at J; junction bases unmatched: 10. The CDR3 spells CASRLDSTGVNEKLFF. DNA of the CDR3: TGTGCCAGCAGGCTCGATTCGACAGGGGTTAATGAAAAACTGTTTTTT.

CDR3 region: CASSRSGGGADTQYF. The CDR3 region has the DNA TGTGCCAGCAGCCGTAGCGGGGGAGGGGCAGATACGCAGTATTTT. The chain recombines TRBV11-2 with TRBJ2-3; TRBD2 matches 9 bases. After removal of 5 bases from V and 4 bases from J, the junction contained 7 bases not matched to a gene. Germline V lookup: CDR1 SGHAT, CDR2 FQNNGV. The CDR3 runs to 15 residues.

The chain employs TRBV28 and TRBJ1-3; D unresolved. The V gene's germline CDR1 is MDHEN and CDR2 SYDVKM. The V end was cut by 8 bases, the J end by 4 bases, with 9 bases between. The CDR3 is 12 amino acids. The CDR3 protein is CASGKGGNTIYF. For the CDR3, the DNA is TGTGCCAGCGGGAAAGGGGGAAACACCATATATTTT.

The chain recombines TRBV11-3 with TRBJ2-2; TRBD1 agrees at 7 bases. Germline V CDR1 and CDR2: SGHNT, YENEEA. The V gene end was trimmed by 5 bases and the J gene end by 0 bases; junction bases not matched to a gene: 3. CDR3 length equals 15 residues. CDR3: CASSPQGANTGELFF. DNA for the CDR3: TGTGCCAGCAGCCCGCAGGGGGCGAACACCGGGGAGCTGTTTTTT.

A few counts support this clone. V and J are TRBV7-2 and TRBJ2-3, with D uncertain. The CDR3 sequence is 16 residues long. Germline V gene data show CDR1 as SGHTA and CDR2 as FQGNSA. V was trimmed by 1 base and J by 0 bases, leaving 11 bases between them. In DNA, the CDR3 is TGTGCCAGCAGCTTAGGTCGGAGTGCTAGCACAGATACGCAGTATTTT. Its translation is CASSLGRSASTDTQYF.

A remark on this clone: This same CDR3 is encoded by further DNA sequences in the sample. The chain has TRBV9 and TRBJ2-1, with unresolved D. The V gene lost 0 bases and the J gene lost 6 bases, with 7 bases spanning the gap. This CDR3 spans 13 amino acids. Germline V lookup: CDR1 SGDLS, CDR2 YYNGEE. This chain's CDR3 is CASSVGSVNEQFF. The DNA for the CDR3 is TGTGCCAGCAGCGTAGGGTCGGTCAATGAGCAGTTCTTC.

Concerning this clone itself: A clone one base away is much larger, so this may be a read error. DNA of the CDR3: TGTGCCAGCAGCGTAGAGCCTAGCGGGAGTTACAATGAGCAGTTCTTC. The encoded protein is CASSVEPSGSYNEQFF. This chain links TRBV9 with TRBJ2-1; 10 positions match TRBD2. Germline-derived CDR1 and CDR2 are SGDLS and YYNGEE. This CDR3 spans 16 amino acids. V shed 0 bases and J 4 bases; nucleotides not matched to a gene: 4.

This clone was seen once. Within the sample, other DNA sequences also encode this same CDR3. V is TRBV7-3 and J is TRBJ1-1; 9 positions match TRBD1. Looked up from germline, CDR1 is SGHTA and CDR2 is FQGTGA. The trim removed 4 bases at V and 5 bases at J, leaving 2 bases unmatched. This CDR3 comprises 13 residues. In DNA, the CDR3 is TGTGCCAGCAGCTCCGACAGGGGGACTGAAGCTTTCTTT. The encoded protein is CASSSDRGTEAFF. Combining the CDR3 with reference TRBV7-3 and TRBJ1-1 gives the whole variable domain GAGVSQTPSNKVTEKGKYVELRCDPISGHTALYWYRQSLGQGPEFLIYFQGTGAADDSGLPNDRFFAVRPEGSVSTLKIQRTERGDSAVYLCASSSDRGTEAFFGQGTRLTVV.

This clone has only one observation. The chain combines TRBV13 with TRBJ2-3; 10 bases agree with TRBD2. The CDR3 loop spans 16 amino acids. Unmatched junction bases numbered 8, after V lost 4 bases and J lost 4 bases. CDR1 and CDR2 (germline): PRHDT, FYEKMQ (reference sequence). CDR3 amino acids: CASSSQREGRADTQYF. The CDR3 nucleotides are TGTGCCAGCAGCTCCCAGCGGGAGGGCCGGGCAGATACGCAGTATTTT.

This chain joins TRBV10-2 and TRBJ1-1; no firm D call. The CDR3 is 14 amino acids. From germline, CDR1 is WSHSY and CDR2 SAAADI. The V and J ends lost 1 base and 2 bases respectively, with 8 bases between them. As DNA, the CDR3 is TGCGCCAGCAGTGAGTGGGCACTAAACACTGAAGCTTTCTTT. It encodes CASSEWALNTEAFF.

The CDR3 loop reads CASSSGTNSYNEQFF. The CDR3 DNA reads as TGTGCCAGCAGCTCTGGGACAAACTCCTACAATGAGCAGTTCTTC. The gene calls are TRBV5-5 and TRBJ2-1, with a possible D match to TRBD1 (6 bases). This CDR3 comprises 15 residues. V lost 3 bases to trimming and J lost 0 bases, with 10 bases between them. The V gene's germline CDR1 is SGHKS and CDR2 YYEKEE (reference sequence).

The chain links TRBV10-1 to TRBJ2-3; D is perhaps TRBD2 (5 bases). Per the germline V gene, CDR1 is WNHNN and CDR2 is SYGVQD (reference sequence). V lost 1 base and J 2 bases, leaving 10 bases between the germline ends. The CDR3 has 15 residues. CDR3 DNA: TGCGCCAGCAGTGAGTTATTAGCGCCCACAGATACGCAGTATTTT. Translating it yields CASSELLAPTDTQYF.

The rearrangement links TRBV28 to TRBJ1-5; D is unresolved. This CDR3 has 15 residues. The V end was cut by 2 bases, the J end by 5 bases, with 13 bases between. CDR1 and CDR2 from the germline V gene are MDHEN and SYDVKM. The CDR3: CASSLSWGSDQPQHF. For the CDR3, the DNA is TGTGCCAGCAGTTTAAGTTGGGGAAGTGATCAGCCCCAGCATTTT.

The rearrangement links TRBV5-4 to TRBJ1-2, with 7 nucleotides matching TRBD1. The CDR3 extends over 16 amino acids. Per the germline V gene, CDR1 is SGHNT and CDR2 is YYREEE (reference sequence). Trimming removed 4 bases from V and 2 bases from J; junction bases left unmatched: 11. CDR3 loop: CASSREPTGRNYGYTF. DNA for the CDR3: TGTGCCAGCAGCCGGGAACCGACAGGGCGAAACTATGGCTACACCTTC. The full variable domain, its missing parts supplied by reference TRBV5-4 and TRBJ1-2, is ETGVTQSPTHLIKTRGQQVTLRCSSQSGHNTVSWYQQALGQGPQFIFQYYREEENGRGNFPPRFSGLQFPNYSSELNVNALELDDSALYLCASSREPTGRNYGYTFGSGTRLTVV.